The 5 T cell receptor beta chains listed next were all sequenced from one sample in a study of shared clonotypes between healthy human individuals. Profiled with immunoSEQ multiplex PCR; TCRdb holds only in-frame clones, not every one. This repertoire shows some 2,000,000 clones, over 85% found once; its top ten account for about 0.13%. The sequencing sample was made of naive CD4+ T cells sorted from blood. Stated subset: CD45RA+ positively selected. These receptors originate from a young man in good health.

The rearrangement joins TRBV5-8 to TRBJ1-5; D is uncertain. Deletions cut 3 bases from V and 6 bases from J, with 7 bases between. From germline, CDR1 is SGHTS and CDR2 YDEGEE. CDR3 length equals 12 residues. The CDR3 DNA is TGTGCCAGCAGCTCTGAACTTCAGCCCCAGCATTTT. Its protein is CASSSELQPQHF.

The chain combines TRBV28 with TRBJ2-3; 11 bases are a match to TRBD2. CDR3 size: 18 residues. Looked up from germline, CDR1 is MDHEN and CDR2 is SYDVKM. The J segment lost 10 bases and the V segment lost 5 bases, leaving 20 bases of the junction unmatched. This CDR3 reads CASSPTSGGPGSYNAQYF. The CDR3 DNA sequence: TGTGCCAGCAGTCCAACTAGCGGGGGCCCCGGTTCGTATAATGCGCAGTATTTT.

The rearrangement joins TRBV30 to TRBJ2-1; D ambiguous. The CDR3 has 13 residues. Germline loops: CDR1 GTSNPN, CDR2 SVGIG (reference sequence). The V end was cut by 2 bases, the J end by 5 bases, with 10 bases between. This chain's CDR3 is CAWSTLVDNEQFF. CDR3 sequence (DNA): TGTGCCTGGAGTACCCTTGTTGACAATGAGCAGTTCTTC.

About this clone: The same CDR3 is also encoded by other DNA sequences in this sample. As DNA, the CDR3 is TGTGCCAGCAGTGTTGACGGAAACACTGAAGCTTTCTTT. Encoded protein: CASSVDGNTEAFF. This chain joins TRBV2 and TRBJ1-1; D ambiguous. Germline V gene data show CDR1 as SNHLY and CDR2 as FYNNEI. This CDR3 comprises 13 residues. V was cut by 4 bases and J by 2 bases, with 8 bases left in between.

The chain employs TRBV7-2 and TRBJ2-3, with 12 bases fitting TRBD2. V dropped 5 bases and J dropped 0; count of bases not matched to a gene: 3. Germline V gene data show CDR1 as SGHTA and CDR2 as FQGNSA. The CDR3 runs 16 residues. CDR3 in amino acids: CASSKGTSGSTDTQYF. The CDR3 DNA sequence: TGTGCCAGCAGCAAAGGGACTAGCGGGAGCACAGATACGCAGTATTTT. The full variable domain, its missing parts supplied by reference TRBV7-2 and TRBJ2-3, is GAGVSQSPSNKVTEKGKDVELRCDPISGHTALYWYRQSLGQGLEFLIYFQGNSAPDKSGLPSDRFSAERTGGSVSTLTIQRTQQEDSAVYLCASSKGTSGSTDTQYFGPGTRLTVL.